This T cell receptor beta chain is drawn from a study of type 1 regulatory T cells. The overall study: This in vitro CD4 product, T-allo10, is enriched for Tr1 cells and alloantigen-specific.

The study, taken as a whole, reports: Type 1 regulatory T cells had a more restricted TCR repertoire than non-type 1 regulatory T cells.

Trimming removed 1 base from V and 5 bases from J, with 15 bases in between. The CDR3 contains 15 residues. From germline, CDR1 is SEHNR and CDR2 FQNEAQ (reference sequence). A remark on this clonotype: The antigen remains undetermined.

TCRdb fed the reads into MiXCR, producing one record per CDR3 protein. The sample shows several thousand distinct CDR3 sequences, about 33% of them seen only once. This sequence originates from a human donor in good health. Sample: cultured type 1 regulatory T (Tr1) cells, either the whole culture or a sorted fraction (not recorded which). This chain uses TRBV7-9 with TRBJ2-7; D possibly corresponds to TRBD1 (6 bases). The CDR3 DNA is TGTGCCAGCAGCTTAGTGGGCAGGGGTACACACGAGCAGTACTTC. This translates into CASSLVGRGTHEQYF.